These 10 T cell receptor beta chains came from one sample sequenced in a study of blood T cell repertoires in COVID-19. Produced via immunoSEQ multiplex PCR; TCRdb's table is partial and in-frame only. The sample records more than 110,000 clones, about nine tenths being singletons. The sequenced material came from PBMCs or T cells enriched from blood (not recorded which). The receptors were sampled from a man between 45 and 60 years old who had recovered from COVID-19.

The CDR3 here is CASTLIPGQGYEQYF. The CDR3 DNA reads as TGTGCCAGCACCTTAATACCGGGACAGGGTTACGAGCAGTACTTC. This sequence joins TRBV6-5 and TRBJ2-7; 9 bases match TRBD1. V lost 7 bases and J lost 4; bases outside the gene matches: 11. The CDR3 runs 15 residues. Germline V CDR1 and CDR2: MNHEY, SVGAGI.

J is TRBJ1-1 and V is TRBV5-1; 7 bases align to TRBD1. Germline V lookup: CDR1 SGHRS, CDR2 YFSETQ. This CDR3 contains 14 residues. J was trimmed by 4 bases and V by 0 bases; bases with no gene match: 3. The CDR3: CASSLAQGSTEAFF. CDR3 coding DNA: TGCGCCAGCAGCTTGGCACAGGGGAGCACTGAAGCTTTCTTT.

J is TRBJ2-5 and V is TRBV5-1; 8 positions match TRBD1. Germline CDR1 is SGHRS and CDR2 is YFSETQ. The CDR3 is made up of 15 amino acids. After removal of 4 bases from V and 1 base from J, the junction contained 6 bases not matched to a gene. The CDR3 reads CASSNRGFGQETQYF. The CDR3 bases are TGCGCCAGCAGCAACAGGGGGTTTGGCCAAGAGACCCAGTACTTC. Looking up the rest from reference TRBV5-1 and TRBJ2-5 gives the full variable domain: KAGVTQTPRYLIKTRGQQVTLSCSPISGHRSVSWYQQTPGQGLQFLFEYFSETQRNKGNFPGRFSGRQFSNSRSEMNVSTLELGDSALYLCASSNRGFGQETQYFGPGTRLLVL.

J is TRBJ1-4 and V is TRBV6-2 or TRBV6-3, with D tentatively TRBD1 (6 bases). Germline CDR1 and CDR2: MNHEY and SVGEGT. V shed 2 bases and J shed 7 bases, with 11 bases lying between them. The CDR3 sequence is 14 residues long. The CDR3 DNA sequence: TGTGCCAGCAGTTACGTCGGGACAATTGAAAAACTGTTTTTT. This encodes CASSYVGTIEKLFF.

V and J are TRBV19 and TRBJ1-6; D not resolved. The CDR3 is made up of 13 amino acids. V lost 9 bases, J lost 3 bases, and 9 bases lay in between. Germline loops: CDR1 LNHDA, CDR2 SQIVND (reference sequence). CDR3 sequence: CASAGLYNSPLHF. The CDR3 DNA sequence: TGTGCCAGCGCGGGTCTCTATAATTCACCCCTCCACTTT.

The chain's CDR3 is CASSPSEGGGYTF. CDR3 bases: TGTGCCAGCAGCCCCTCCGAAGGAGGCGGCTACACCTTC. The genes are TRBV7-9 and TRBJ1-2; D is uncertain. The CDR3 totals 13 residues. Germline CDR1 and CDR2: SEHNR and FQNEAQ (reference sequence). With 5 bases removed from V and 8 bases from J, the gap between germline ends came to 15 bases. Full variable domain (rest looked up from reference TRBV7-9 and TRBJ1-2): DTGVSQNPRHKITKRGQNVTFRCDPISEHNRLYWYRQTLGQGPEFLTYFQNEAQLEKSRLLSDRFSAERPKGSFSTLEIQRTEQGDSAMYLCASSPSEGGGYTFGSGTRLTVV.

There are a few counts of this clone. V and J are TRBV11-2 and TRBJ1-1; TRBD1 agrees at 7 bases. The CDR3 spans 15 residues. With V trimmed by 5 bases and J by 6 bases, 12 bases remained unmatched. In germline, CDR1 is SGHAT, CDR2 FQNNGV. The CDR3 sequence: CASSPRGVRHAEAFF. The CDR3 bases are TGTGCCAGCAGCCCCAGGGGGGTGAGACACGCTGAAGCTTTCTTT.

The rearrangement links TRBV27 to TRBJ1-1, with a possible D match to TRBD1 (6 bases). The CDR3 extends over 16 amino acids. Germline CDR1 MNHEY, CDR2 SMNVEV (reference sequence). The V gene lost 4 bases and the J gene lost 7 bases, with 22 bases spanning the gap. The CDR3: CASSSLTGMWTLEAFF. The DNA for the CDR3 is TGTGCCAGCAGTTCCCTTACAGGGATGTGGACACTTGAAGCTTTCTTT.

This chain joins TRBV12-3 or TRBV12-4 and TRBJ1-1, with D tentatively TRBD1 (6 bases). V was trimmed by 4 bases and J by 7 bases, leaving 10 bases between them. The CDR3 length is 12 residues. The DNA of the CDR3 is TGTGCCAGCAGTTGGGGGGGGCGTGAAGCTTTCTTT. Protein sequence: CASSWGGREAFF.

The V call is TRBV10-3, the J call TRBJ2-7, with TRBD1 as a possible D gene (6 bases). V was shortened by 7 bases and J by 7 bases, with 20 bases between the two germline ends. Per the germline V gene, CDR1 is ENHRY and CDR2 is SYGVKD. The CDR3 is 14 residues long. CDR3 protein: CAINTESGVGEQYF. CDR3 sequence (DNA): TGTGCCATCAACACCGAATCAGGGGTGGGAGAGCAGTACTTC.